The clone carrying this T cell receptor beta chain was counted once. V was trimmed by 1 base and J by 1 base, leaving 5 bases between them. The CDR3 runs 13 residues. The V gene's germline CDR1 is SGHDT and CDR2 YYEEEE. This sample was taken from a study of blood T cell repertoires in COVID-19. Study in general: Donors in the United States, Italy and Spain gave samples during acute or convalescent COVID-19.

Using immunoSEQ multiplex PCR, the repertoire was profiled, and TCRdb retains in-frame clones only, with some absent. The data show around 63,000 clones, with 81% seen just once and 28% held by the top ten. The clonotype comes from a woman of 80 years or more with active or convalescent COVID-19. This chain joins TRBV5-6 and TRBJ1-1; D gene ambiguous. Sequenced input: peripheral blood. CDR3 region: CASSLRGNTEAFF. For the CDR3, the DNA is TGTGCCAGCAGCTTGCGAGGGAACACTGAAGCTTTCTTT. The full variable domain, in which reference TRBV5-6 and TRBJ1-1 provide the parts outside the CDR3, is DAGVTQSPTHLIKTRGQQVTLRCSPKSGHDTVSWYQQALGQGPQFIFQYYEEEERQRGNFPDRFSGHQFPNYSSELNVNALLLGDSALYLCASSLRGNTEAFFGQGTRLTVV.